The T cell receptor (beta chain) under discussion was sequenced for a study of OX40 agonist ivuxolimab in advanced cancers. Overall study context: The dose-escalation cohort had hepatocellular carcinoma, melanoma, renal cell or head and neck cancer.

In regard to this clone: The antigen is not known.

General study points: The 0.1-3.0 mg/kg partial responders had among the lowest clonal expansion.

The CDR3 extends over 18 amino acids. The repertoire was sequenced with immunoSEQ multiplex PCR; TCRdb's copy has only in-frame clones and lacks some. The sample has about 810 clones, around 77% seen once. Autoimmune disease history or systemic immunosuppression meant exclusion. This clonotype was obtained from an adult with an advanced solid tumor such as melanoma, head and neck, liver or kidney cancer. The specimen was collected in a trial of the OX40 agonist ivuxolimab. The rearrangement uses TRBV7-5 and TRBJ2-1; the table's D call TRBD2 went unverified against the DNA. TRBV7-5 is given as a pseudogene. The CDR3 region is CASSQQTSGGPREHEQFF. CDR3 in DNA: TGTGCCAGCAGCCAGCAGACTAGCGGGGGGCCCCGCGAGCATGAGCAGTTCTTC.